This T cell receptor (beta chain) was retrieved from a study of blood T cell repertoires in COVID-19. At the level of the study: The study drew acute and convalescent COVID-19 samples from the United States, Italy and Spain. Sources were T cells, B-cell-depleted T cells, or PBMCs; the material itself was cDNA or gDNA.

The CDR3 is made up of 16 amino acids. Germline CDR1 reads MNHEY; CDR2 reads SVGAGI. The junction had 5 bases not matched to a gene; V was cut back by 0 bases and J by 7 bases. Authors' data handling: Amplifying reference gene primers gave estimates of nucleated cell counts. Measured with immunoSEQ multiplex PCR; TCRdb has only the in-frame clones, and not every one. The V and J calls and the clone size are those of that table, but D and trimming were determined from the DNA. The sample includes 35,000 to 40,000 clones, 70% to 90% seen only once; the top ten take 12%. This sequence originates from a man in his fifties or sixties with active COVID-19. This chain connects TRBV6-5 to TRBJ2-1; 11 bases fit TRBD2. Sequencing was carried out using peripheral blood. CDR3 bases: TGTGCCAGCAGTTACTCAACTAGCGGGGGACGAAATGAGCAGTTCTTC. It specifies CASSYSTSGGRNEQFF.